The rows below give T cell receptor beta chains drawn from one sample of a study of blood T cell repertoires in COVID-19. The repertoire was sequenced with immunoSEQ multiplex PCR; TCRdb's copy has only in-frame clones and lacks some. The table includes around 200,000 clones, roughly 84% detected once. Sample: peripheral blood. The receptor source for this set is a middle-aged woman with COVID-19, enrolled during active disease. Each CDR3 is given without its conserved first and last residue.

J gene: TRBJ1-2
V gene: TRBV7-9
CDR3 protein: ASSAESQGDYGYT

J gene: TRBJ2-1
V gene: TRBV10-2
CDR3 protein: ASSENGGRLAGTLRNEQF

J gene: TRBJ1-4
V gene: TRBV28
CDR3 protein: ASSLSTGPNEKLF

J gene: TRBJ1-1
V gene: TRBV27
CDR3 protein: ASSLKEGGWTEAF

J gene: TRBJ2-7
V gene: TRBV7-3
CDR3 protein: ASSYEPGQGEQQY

J gene: TRBJ2-5
V gene: TRBV2
CDR3 protein: ASRTDRVIETQY

J gene: TRBJ1-1
V gene: TRBV20-1
CDR3 protein: SASDPGGTEAF

J gene: TRBJ1-1
V gene: TRBV6-6
CDR3 protein: ASSQQGASNTEAF

J gene: TRBJ2-4
V gene: TRBV5-1
CDR3 protein: ASSFRTGRNIQY

J gene: TRBJ1-2
V gene: TRBV9
CDR3 protein: ASSKDREVGGYT

J gene: TRBJ2-1
V gene: TRBV9
CDR3 protein: ASSLTGWGNEQF

J gene: TRBJ2-2
V gene: TRBV9
CDR3 protein: ASSVIQGLAGELF

J gene: TRBJ1-3
V gene: TRBV6-5
CDR3 protein: ASSYLASGNTIY

J gene: TRBJ2-7
V gene: TRBV18
CDR3 protein: ASQQGDEQY

J gene: TRBJ2-7
V gene: TRBV14
CDR3 protein: ASSIRDSYEQY

J gene: TRBJ1-4
V gene: TRBV29-1
CDR3 protein: SVVRGPNEKLF

J gene: TRBJ2-2
V gene: TRBV6-1
CDR3 protein: ASSEFRRLGAGELF

J gene: TRBJ2-7
V gene: TRBV7-2
CDR3 protein: ASSTGTGKTYEQY

J gene: TRBJ2-7
V gene: TRBV11-2
CDR3 protein: ASSWPGTGVEQY

J gene: TRBJ1-1
V gene: TRBV5-8
CDR3 protein: ASSLARRFGHEAF

J gene: TRBJ2-3
V gene: TRBV28
CDR3 protein: ASGEVSDTQY

J gene: TRBJ2-5
V gene: TRBV10-1
CDR3 protein: ASSPRQGQETQY

J gene: TRBJ2-5
V gene: TRBV29-1
CDR3 protein: SLSGRASEETQY

J gene: TRBJ2-4
V gene: TRBV5-1
CDR3 protein: ASSSETGRLNIQY

J gene: TRBJ2-7
V gene: TRBV7-3
CDR3 protein: ASSLSGGSYEQY